Below are 13 T cell receptor beta chains sequenced from a single sample in a study of control samples from healthy donors and cancer patients. The method was immunoSEQ multiplex PCR; TCRdb's version includes in-frame clones alone and lacks a portion of them. The table lists around 90,000 clones, more than 70% of them singletons. The sequencing sample was made of blood. The receptors shown here come from a woman in her thirties or forties in good health.

The rearrangement links TRBV5-8 to TRBJ1-3, with D possibly matching TRBD1 (5 bases). Germline lookup yields CDR1 SGHTS and CDR2 YDEGEE. The CDR3 consists of 15 residues. V was cut by 6 bases and J by 0 bases, with 13 bases left in between. DNA of the CDR3: TGTGCCAGCACCCGAAAGGGGAGCTCTGGAAACACCATATATTTT. This encodes CASTRKGSSGNTIYF.

CDR3 nucleotide sequence: TGCGCCAGCAGCCCGAGGGTAGCGAACTCTGGGGCCAACGTCCTGACTTTC. Translated: CASSPRVANSGANVLTF. The J gene is TRBJ2-6, the V gene TRBV4-1, with D perhaps TRBD2 (5 bases). Germline V gene lookup returns CDR1 MGHRA and CDR2 YSYEKL. Trimming removed 4 bases from V and 0 bases from J, with 13 bases in between. CDR3 size: 17 residues.

The chain joins TRBV5-6 to TRBJ1-2; 9 bases map to TRBD1. This CDR3 contains 14 residues. CDR1 and CDR2 from the germline V gene are SGHDT and YYEEEE. With V trimmed by 4 bases and J by 7 bases, 8 bases remained unmatched. The CDR3 loop is CASSAGTGRFGYTF. DNA for the CDR3: TGTGCCAGCAGCGCCGGGACAGGGAGATTTGGCTACACCTTC. The entire variable domain, with the rest obtained from reference TRBV5-6 and TRBJ1-2, is as follows: DAGVTQSPTHLIKTRGQQVTLRCSPKSGHDTVSWYQQALGQGPQFIFQYYEEEERQRGNFPDRFSGHQFPNYSSELNVNALLLGDSALYLCASSAGTGRFGYTFGSGTRLTVV.

The CDR3 DNA is TGCGCCAGCAGCTACGGGACGGCAGAAGGAGAGCAGTACTTC. This sequence encodes CASSYGTAEGEQYF. The gene calls are TRBV5-1 and TRBJ2-7; tentatively, D is TRBD1 or TRBD2 (5 bases each). The CDR3 spans 14 residues. Trimming cost V 3 bases and J 7 bases, with 17 bases left between them. The germline gives CDR1 SGHRS, CDR2 YFSETQ.

The rearrangement joins TRBV19 to TRBJ1-2; D might be TRBD1 (6 bases). The length of the CDR3 is 13 residues. Germline CDR1 and CDR2: LNHDA and SQIVND (reference sequence). V lost 5 bases, J lost 6 bases, and 13 bases lay in between. Written as DNA, the CDR3 is TGTGCCAGTAGTCTCCAGGGGAAGGATGGCTACACCTTC. It translates to CASSLQGKDGYTF.

The chain recombines TRBV27 with TRBJ2-7; no firm D call. V lost 2 bases to trimming and J lost 1 base, with 6 bases between them. Germline V gene sequence: CDR1 MNHEY, CDR2 SMNVEV (reference sequence). CDR3 length: 13 amino acids. The CDR3 region is CASSLRHSYEQYF. CDR3 DNA: TGTGCCAGCAGTTTAAGACATTCCTACGAGCAGTACTTC.

The chain combines TRBV21-1 with TRBJ1-2; the D segment call TRBD1 is taken from the table without a DNA check. TRBV21-1 is a known pseudogene. CDR3 length: 15 residues. The CDR3 loop is CASRRTGAGNYGYTF. In DNA form, the CDR3 reads TGTGCCAGCCGCCGGACAGGGGCGGGTAACTATGGCTACACCTTC.

The chain carries TRBV5-1 and TRBJ2-7, with D tentatively TRBD2 (6 bases). Trimming removed 0 bases from V and 3 bases from J, with 13 bases in between. The CDR3 consists of 15 residues. Germline V gene sequence: CDR1 SGHRS, CDR2 YFSETQ. The CDR3: CASSLVGSGNYEQYF. The CDR3 DNA reads TGCGCCAGCAGCTTGGTTGGTAGCGGAAACTACGAGCAGTACTTC.

The V gene is TRBV20-1, the J gene TRBJ1-5; TRBD1 is a possible D gene (5 bases). V gave up 3 bases and J gave up 0 bases, with 18 bases separating them. CDR1 DFQATT and CDR2 SNEGSKA come from the germline V gene (reference sequence). This CDR3 has 17 residues. The CDR3 region has the DNA TGCAGTGCTAGTACTACTGGGCAGGGAGCTAGCAATCAGCCCCAGCATTTT. Translation gives CSASTTGQGASNQPQHF.

The chain is built from TRBV12-3 or TRBV12-4 and TRBJ1-2, with D unresolved. V was trimmed by 2 bases and J by 5 bases, leaving 9 bases between them. The CDR3 consists of 13 residues. The CDR3 DNA reads as TGTGCCAGCAGTTTAACACCGTTTTATGGCTACACCTTC. This codes for CASSLTPFYGYTF.

The genes are TRBV18 and TRBJ2-1, with TRBD1 as a possible D gene (5 bases). Trimming left V 2 bases short and J 2 bases short, with 10 bases between. CDR1 is KGHSH, CDR2 LQKENI, per germline. The CDR3 is made up of 15 amino acids. The DNA of the CDR3 is TGTGCCAGCTCACCAGAGGCAGGGACCTACAATGAGCAGTTCTTC. This translates into CASSPEAGTYNEQFF. Full variable domain (outside the CDR3, taken from reference TRBV18 and TRBJ2-1): NAGVMQNPRHLVRRRGQEARLRCSPMKGHSHVYWYRQLPEEGLKFMVYLQKENIIDESGMPKERFSAEFPKEGPSILRIQQVVRGDSAAYFCASSPEAGTYNEQFFGPGTRLTVL.

The chain couples TRBV6-2 or TRBV6-3 to TRBJ1-5, with unresolved D. Trimming stripped 6 bases from V and 1 base from J, with 7 bases between. The V gene's germline CDR1 is MNHEY and CDR2 SVGEGT. This CDR3 spans 13 amino acids. CDR3 residues: CASSWRSNQPQHF. The CDR3 DNA reads TGTGCCAGCAGCTGGAGGAGCAATCAGCCCCAGCATTTT.

CDR3 sequence (DNA): TGTGCCTGGGAGCGGGGGCTTAGCACAGATACGCAGTATTTT. As protein: CAWERGLSTDTQYF. This chain uses TRBV30 with TRBJ2-3, with 8 bases identical to TRBD2. Trimming took 5 bases from V and 0 from J; bases not matched to a gene: 4. CDR3 length: 14 amino acids. Germline CDR1 is GTSNPN and CDR2 is SVGIG (reference sequence).